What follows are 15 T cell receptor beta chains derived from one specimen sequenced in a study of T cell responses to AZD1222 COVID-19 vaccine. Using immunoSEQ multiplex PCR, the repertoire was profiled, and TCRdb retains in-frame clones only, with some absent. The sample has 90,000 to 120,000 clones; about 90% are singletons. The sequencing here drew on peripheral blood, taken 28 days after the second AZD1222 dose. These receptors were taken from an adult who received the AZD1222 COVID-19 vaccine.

The CDR3: CASSESQGIGELFF. In nucleotides, the CDR3 is TGCGCCAGCAGTGAGTCACAGGGAATCGGGGAGCTGTTTTTT. The chain couples TRBV10-1 to TRBJ2-2; TRBD1 might be the D (6 bases). The V end was cut by 0 bases, the J end by 7 bases, with 9 bases between. CDR1 WNHNN and CDR2 SYGVQD come from the germline V gene (reference sequence). The CDR3 runs 14 residues.

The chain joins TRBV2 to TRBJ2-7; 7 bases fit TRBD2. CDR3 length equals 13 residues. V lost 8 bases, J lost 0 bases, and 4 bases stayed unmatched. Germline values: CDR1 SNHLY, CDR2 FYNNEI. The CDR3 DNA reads TGTGCCAGCCGGACTAGGGACTCCTACGAGCAGTACTTC. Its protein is CASRTRDSYEQYF. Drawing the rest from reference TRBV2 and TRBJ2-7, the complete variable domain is EPEVTQTPSHQVTQMGQEVILRCVPISNHLYFYWYRQILGQKVEFLVSFYNNEISEKSEIFDDQFSVERPDGSNFTLKIRSTKLEDSAMYFCASRTRDSYEQYFGPGTRLTVT.

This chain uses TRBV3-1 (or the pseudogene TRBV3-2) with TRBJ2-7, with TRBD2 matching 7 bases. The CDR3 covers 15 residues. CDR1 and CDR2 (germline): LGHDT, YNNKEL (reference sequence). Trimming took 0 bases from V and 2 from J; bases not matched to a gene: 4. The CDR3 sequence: CASSQDFSGAYEQYF. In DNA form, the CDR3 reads TGTGCCAGCAGCCAAGATTTCAGCGGGGCCTACGAGCAGTACTTC.

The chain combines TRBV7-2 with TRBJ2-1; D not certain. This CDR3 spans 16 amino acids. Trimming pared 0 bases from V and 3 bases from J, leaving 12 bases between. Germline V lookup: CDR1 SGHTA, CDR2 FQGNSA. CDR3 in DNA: TGTGCCAGCAGCTTAGCGATAAGGGCCTACTACAATGAGCAGTTCTTC. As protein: CASSLAIRAYYNEQFF. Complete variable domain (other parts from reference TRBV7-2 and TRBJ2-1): GAGVSQSPSNKVTEKGKDVELRCDPISGHTALYWYRQSLGQGLEFLIYFQGNSAPDKSGLPSDRFSAERTGGSVSTLTIQRTQQEDSAVYLCASSLAIRAYYNEQFFGPGTRLTVL.

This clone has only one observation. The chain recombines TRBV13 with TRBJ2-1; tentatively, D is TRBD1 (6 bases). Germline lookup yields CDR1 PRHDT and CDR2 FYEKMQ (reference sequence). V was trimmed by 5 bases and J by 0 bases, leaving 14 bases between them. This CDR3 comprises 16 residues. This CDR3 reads CASSPGTPSSYNEQFF. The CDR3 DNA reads TGTGCCAGCAGCCCCGGGACACCGAGCTCCTACAATGAGCAGTTCTTC.

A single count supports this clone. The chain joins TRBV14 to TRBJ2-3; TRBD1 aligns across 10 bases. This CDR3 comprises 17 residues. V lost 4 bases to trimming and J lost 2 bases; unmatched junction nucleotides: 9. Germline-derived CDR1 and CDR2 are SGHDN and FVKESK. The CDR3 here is CASSPPRDRGITDTQYF. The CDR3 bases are TGTGCCAGCAGCCCTCCCCGGGACAGGGGAATCACAGATACGCAGTATTTT.

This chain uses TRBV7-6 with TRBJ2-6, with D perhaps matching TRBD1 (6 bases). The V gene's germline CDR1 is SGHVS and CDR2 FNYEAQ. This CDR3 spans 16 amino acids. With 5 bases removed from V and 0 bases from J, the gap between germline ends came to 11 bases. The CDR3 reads CASSPGQSSGANVLTF. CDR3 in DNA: TGTGCCAGCAGCCCTGGACAGAGCTCTGGGGCCAACGTCCTGACTTTC.

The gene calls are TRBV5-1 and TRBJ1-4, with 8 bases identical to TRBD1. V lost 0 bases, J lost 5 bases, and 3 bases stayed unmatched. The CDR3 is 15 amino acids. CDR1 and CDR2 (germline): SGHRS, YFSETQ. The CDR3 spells CASSLGTGRNEKLFF. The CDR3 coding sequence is TGCGCCAGCAGCTTGGGGACAGGGAGAAATGAAAAACTGTTTTTT.

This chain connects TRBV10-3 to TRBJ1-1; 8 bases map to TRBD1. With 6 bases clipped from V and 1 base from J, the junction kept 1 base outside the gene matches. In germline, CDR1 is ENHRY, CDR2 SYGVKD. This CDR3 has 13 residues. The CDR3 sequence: CAIRTGENTEAFF. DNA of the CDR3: TGTGCCATCAGGACAGGGGAGAACACTGAAGCTTTCTTT.

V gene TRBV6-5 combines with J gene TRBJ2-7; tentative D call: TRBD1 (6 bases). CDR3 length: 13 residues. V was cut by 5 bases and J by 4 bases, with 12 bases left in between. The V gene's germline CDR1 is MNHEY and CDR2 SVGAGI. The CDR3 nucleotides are TGTGCCAGCAGTCGGGACATAGCGTACGAGCAGTACTTC. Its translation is CASSRDIAYEQYF.

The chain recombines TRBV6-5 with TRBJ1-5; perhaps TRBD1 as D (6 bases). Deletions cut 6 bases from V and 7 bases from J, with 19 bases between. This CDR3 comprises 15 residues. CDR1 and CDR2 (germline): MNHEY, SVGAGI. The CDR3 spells CASSYRVGVDQPQHF. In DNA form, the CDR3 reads TGTGCCAGCAGCTACAGGGTAGGTGTGGACCAGCCCCAGCATTTT.

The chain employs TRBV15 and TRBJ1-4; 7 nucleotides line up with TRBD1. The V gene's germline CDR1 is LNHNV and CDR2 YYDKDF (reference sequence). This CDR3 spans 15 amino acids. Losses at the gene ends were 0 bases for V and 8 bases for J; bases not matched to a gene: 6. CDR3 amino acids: CATSRDDRADEKLFF. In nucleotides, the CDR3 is TGTGCCACCAGCAGAGATGACAGGGCAGACGAAAAACTGTTTTTT.

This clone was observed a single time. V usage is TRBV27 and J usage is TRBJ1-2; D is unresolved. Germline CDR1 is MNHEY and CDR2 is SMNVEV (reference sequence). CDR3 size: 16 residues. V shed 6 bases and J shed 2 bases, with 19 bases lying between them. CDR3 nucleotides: TGTGCCAGCAGCCCTATGGGTGAAGGGAGAAACTATGGCTACACCTTC. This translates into CASSPMGEGRNYGYTF.

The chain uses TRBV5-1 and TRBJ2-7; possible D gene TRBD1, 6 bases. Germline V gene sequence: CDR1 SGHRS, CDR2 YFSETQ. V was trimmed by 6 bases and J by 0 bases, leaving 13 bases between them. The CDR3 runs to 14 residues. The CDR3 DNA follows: TGCGCCAGCACCCTGGAGACAGGCTCCTACGAGCAGTACTTC. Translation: CASTLETGSYEQYF. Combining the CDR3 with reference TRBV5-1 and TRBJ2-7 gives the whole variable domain KAGVTQTPRYLIKTRGQQVTLSCSPISGHRSVSWYQQTPGQGLQFLFEYFSETQRNKGNFPGRFSGRQFSNSRSEMNVSTLELGDSALYLCASTLETGSYEQYFGPGTRLTVT.

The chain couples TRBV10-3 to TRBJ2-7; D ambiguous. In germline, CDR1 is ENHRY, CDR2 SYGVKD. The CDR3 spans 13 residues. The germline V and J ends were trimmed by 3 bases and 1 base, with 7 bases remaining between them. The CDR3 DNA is TGTGCCATCAGTGACGTCCCTTCCTACGAGCAGTACTTC. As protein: CAISDVPSYEQYF.